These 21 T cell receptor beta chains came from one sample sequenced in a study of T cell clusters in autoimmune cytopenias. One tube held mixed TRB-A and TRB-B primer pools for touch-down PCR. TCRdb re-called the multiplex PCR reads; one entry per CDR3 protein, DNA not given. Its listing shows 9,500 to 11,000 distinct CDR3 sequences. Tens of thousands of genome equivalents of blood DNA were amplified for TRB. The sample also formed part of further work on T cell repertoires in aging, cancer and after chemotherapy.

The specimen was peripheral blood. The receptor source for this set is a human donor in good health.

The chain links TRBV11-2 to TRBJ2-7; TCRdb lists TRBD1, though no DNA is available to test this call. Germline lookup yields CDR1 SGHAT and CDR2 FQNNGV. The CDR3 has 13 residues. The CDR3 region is CASSQGLIYEQYF.

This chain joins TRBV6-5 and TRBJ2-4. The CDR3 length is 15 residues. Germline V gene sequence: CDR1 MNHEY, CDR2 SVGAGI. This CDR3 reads CASSYSSAVKNIQYF.

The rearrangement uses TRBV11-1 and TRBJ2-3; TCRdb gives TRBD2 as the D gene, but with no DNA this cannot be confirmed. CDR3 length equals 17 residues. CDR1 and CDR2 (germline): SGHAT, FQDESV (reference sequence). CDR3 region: CASSPAVSGASTDTQYF.

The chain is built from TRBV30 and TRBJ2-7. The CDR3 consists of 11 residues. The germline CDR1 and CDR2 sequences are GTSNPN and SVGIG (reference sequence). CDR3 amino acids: CAWSVSTEQYF. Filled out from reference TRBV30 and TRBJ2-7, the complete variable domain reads SQTIHQWPATLVQPVGSPLSLECTVEGTSNPNLYWYRQAAGRGLQLLFYSVGIGQISSEVPQNLSASRPQDRQFILSSKKLLLSDSGFYLCAWSVSTEQYFGPGTRLTVT.

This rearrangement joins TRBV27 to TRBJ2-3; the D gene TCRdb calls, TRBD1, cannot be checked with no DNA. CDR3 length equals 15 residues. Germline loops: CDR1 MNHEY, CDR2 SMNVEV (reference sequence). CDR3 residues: CASSFLGQGADTQYF.

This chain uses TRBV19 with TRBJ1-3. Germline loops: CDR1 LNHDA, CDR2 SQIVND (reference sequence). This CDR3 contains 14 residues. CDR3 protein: CASSTEEGRNTIYF.

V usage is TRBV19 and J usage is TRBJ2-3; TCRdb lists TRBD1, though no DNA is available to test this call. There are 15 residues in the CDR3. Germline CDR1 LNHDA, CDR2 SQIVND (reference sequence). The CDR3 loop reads CASSLQGVSTDTQYF.

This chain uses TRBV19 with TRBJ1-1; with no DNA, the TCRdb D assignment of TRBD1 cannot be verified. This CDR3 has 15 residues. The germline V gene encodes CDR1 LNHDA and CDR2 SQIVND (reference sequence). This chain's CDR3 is CASSIVPGEGTEAFF.

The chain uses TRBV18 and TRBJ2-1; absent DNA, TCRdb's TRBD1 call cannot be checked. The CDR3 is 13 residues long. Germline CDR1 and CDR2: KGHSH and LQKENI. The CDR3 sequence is CASSPRGIDEQFF.

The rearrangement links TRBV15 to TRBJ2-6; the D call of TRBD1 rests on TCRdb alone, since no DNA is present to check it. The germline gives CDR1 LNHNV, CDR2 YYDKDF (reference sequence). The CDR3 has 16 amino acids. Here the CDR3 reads CATSRDRGVGANVLTF.

CDR3 region: CATSGQSSGANVLTF. This sequence joins TRBV15 and TRBJ2-6. This CDR3 region has 15 residues. CDR1 is LNHNV, CDR2 YYDKDF, per germline (reference sequence). Supplemented by reference TRBV15 and TRBJ2-6, the full variable domain reads DAMVIQNPRYQVTQFGKPVTLSCSQTLNHNVMYWYQQKSSQAPKLLFHYYDKDFNNEADTPDNFQSRRPNTSFCFLDIRSPGLGDTAMYLCATSGQSSGANVLTFGAGSRLTVL.

The CDR3 protein is CASGGAYEQYF. The chain uses TRBV6-5 and TRBJ2-5; TCRdb proposes TRBD2, but this gene call is untestable without DNA. CDR1 and CDR2 (germline): MNHEY, SVGAGI. This CDR3 is 11 amino acids long.

The CDR3 reads CASRRQTNTGELFF. J is TRBJ2-2 and V is TRBV6-2 or TRBV6-3; TCRdb lists TRBD1, though no DNA is available to test this call. Germline CDR1 is MNHEY and CDR2 is SVGEGT. CDR3 length: 14 amino acids.

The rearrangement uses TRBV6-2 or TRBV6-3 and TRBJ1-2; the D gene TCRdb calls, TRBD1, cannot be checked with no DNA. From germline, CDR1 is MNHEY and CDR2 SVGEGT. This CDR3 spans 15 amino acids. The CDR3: CASSELRDRGRRYTF.

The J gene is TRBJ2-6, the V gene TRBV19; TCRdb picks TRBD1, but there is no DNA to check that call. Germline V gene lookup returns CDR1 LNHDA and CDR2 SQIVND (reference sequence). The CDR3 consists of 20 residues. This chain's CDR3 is CASSAYSGTGANSGANVLTF.

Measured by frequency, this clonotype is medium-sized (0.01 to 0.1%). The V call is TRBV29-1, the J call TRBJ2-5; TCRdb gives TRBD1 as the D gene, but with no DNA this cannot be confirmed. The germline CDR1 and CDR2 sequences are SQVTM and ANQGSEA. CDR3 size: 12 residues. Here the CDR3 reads CSFGGGGETQYF.

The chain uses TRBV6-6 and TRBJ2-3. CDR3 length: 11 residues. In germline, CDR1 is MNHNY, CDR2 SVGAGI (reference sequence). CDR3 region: CASSEADTQYF.

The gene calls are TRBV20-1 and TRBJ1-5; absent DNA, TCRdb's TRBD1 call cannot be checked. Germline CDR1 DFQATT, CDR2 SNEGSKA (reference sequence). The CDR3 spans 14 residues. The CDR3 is CSARLDRGPQPQHF.

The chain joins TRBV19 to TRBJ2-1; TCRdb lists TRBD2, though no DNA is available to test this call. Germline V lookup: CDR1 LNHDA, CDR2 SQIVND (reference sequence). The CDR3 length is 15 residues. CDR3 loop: CASSASGSTYNEQFF.

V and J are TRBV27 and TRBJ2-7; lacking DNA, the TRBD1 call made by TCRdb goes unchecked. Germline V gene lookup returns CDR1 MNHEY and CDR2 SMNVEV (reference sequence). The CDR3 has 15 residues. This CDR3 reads CASSIRQDGGYEQYF.

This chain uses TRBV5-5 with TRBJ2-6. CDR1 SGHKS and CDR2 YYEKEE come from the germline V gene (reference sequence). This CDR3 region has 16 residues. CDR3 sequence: CASSLYSPSGANVLTF.